The 23 T cell receptor beta chains below were found in one sample sequenced in a study of graft-versus-host responses after intestinal transplantation. The data were produced by immunoSEQ multiplex PCR, yet TCRdb's version contains in-frame clones alone and is incomplete. The sample yields fewer than 85,000 clones, about 94% seen once. No antigen has been assigned to these receptors. This specimen was unstimulated CD8+ T cells sorted from spleen or lymph node cells, taken before intestinal transplant. The receptors here all came from a human donor who received an intestinal transplant.

J is TRBJ2-5 and V is TRBV30, with 7 bases identical to TRBD2. This CDR3 contains 16 residues. Germline V gives CDR1 GTSNPN, CDR2 SVGIG (reference sequence). The V and J ends lost 0 bases and 1 base, in that order; junction bases with no gene match: 8. For the CDR3, the DNA is TGTGCCTGGAGTGTTTCCCCGGGGACTATCCAAGAGACCCAGTACTTC. Translating it yields CAWSVSPGTIQETQYF.

V and J are TRBV6-6 and TRBJ2-1, with D possibly called TRBD1 or TRBD2 (6 bases each). CDR1 is MNHNY, CDR2 SVGAGI, per germline (reference sequence). This CDR3 contains 14 residues. The V and J ends lost 8 bases and 8 bases respectively, with 19 bases between them. CDR3 sequence (DNA): TGTGCCAGCTCCCTCTCGAGGGGGGCCGATGAGCAGTTCTTC. Amino acid sequence: CASSLSRGADEQFF.

The chain joins TRBV28 to TRBJ1-1; weak D call: TRBD1 (5 bases). CDR1 is MDHEN and CDR2 is SYDVKM in the germline V gene. This CDR3 has 14 residues. V gave up 0 bases and J gave up 7 bases, with 12 bases separating them. The CDR3 sequence is CASSLWAGRIEAFF. The CDR3 DNA follows: TGTGCCAGCAGTTTATGGGCAGGGAGGATTGAAGCTTTCTTT.

The V call is TRBV27, the J call TRBJ2-7; D is unresolved. Germline-derived CDR1 and CDR2 are MNHEY and SMNVEV (reference sequence). The CDR3 sequence is 15 residues long. Trimming took 2 bases from V and 2 from J, leaving 13 bases between them. CDR3 in DNA: TGTGCCAGCAGTTTAGGGCCATCGGACGCCTACGAGCAGTACTTC. Translating gives CASSLGPSDAYEQYF.

This chain connects TRBV9 to TRBJ1-4; 11 nucleotides align to TRBD1. This CDR3 is 16 amino acids long. V lost 3 bases and J lost 8; bases outside the gene matches: 9. CDR1 SGDLS and CDR2 YYNGEE come from the germline V gene. CDR3 DNA sequence: TGTGCCAGCAGCGGACGGACAGGGGGCAATCGGGAAAAACTGTTTTTT. Protein: CASSGRTGGNREKLFF.

The chain is built from TRBV11-2 and TRBJ2-7; 7 nucleotides agree with TRBD1. V was pared by 5 bases and J by 2 bases, with 6 bases of the junction left unmatched. The CDR3 has 14 amino acids. Germline V gene data show CDR1 as SGHAT and CDR2 as FQNNGV. CDR3 in amino acids: CASSRPGGTYEQYF. Here the CDR3 DNA reads TGTGCCAGCAGCCGACCAGGGGGTACCTACGAGCAGTACTTC. The complete variable domain, with remaining parts taken from reference TRBV11-2 and TRBJ2-7, reads EAGVAQSPRYKIIEKRQSVAFWCNPISGHATLYWYQQILGQGPKLLIQFQNNGVVDDSQLPKDRFSAERLKGVDSTLKIQPAKLEDSAVYLCASSRPGGTYEQYFGPGTRLTVT.

This clone was counted once. The chain recombines TRBV14 with TRBJ2-1; TRBD2 matches at 10 bases. CDR3 length equals 16 residues. Germline V lookup: CDR1 SGHDN, CDR2 FVKESK. V was pared by 4 bases and J by 4 bases, with 7 bases of the junction left unmatched. CDR3 nucleotides: TGTGCCAGCAGCCCCCTAGCGGGAGAAGCGTACAATGAGCAGTTCTTC. It codes for CASSPLAGEAYNEQFF.

The rearrangement uses TRBV15 and TRBJ1-6; D gene unclear. The CDR3 consists of 13 residues. V shed 5 bases and J shed 8 bases, with 10 bases lying between them. Germline CDR1 reads LNHNV; CDR2 reads YYDKDF (reference sequence). The DNA for the CDR3 is TGTGCCACCAGCCCCCTGAGGGATTCACCCCTCCACTTT. It yields the protein CATSPLRDSPLHF.

CDR3 DNA sequence: TGTGCCAGCAGCTTCCGGAGGGCACGAGGTAATGAAAAACTGTTTTTT. Translating gives CASSFRRARGNEKLFF. V gene TRBV7-3 combines with J gene TRBJ1-4; unclear D gene. Germline V gives CDR1 SGHTA, CDR2 FQGTGA. V lost 3 bases to trimming and J lost 4 bases, with 15 bases between them. CDR3 length equals 16 residues.

As DNA, the CDR3 is TGCGCCAGCAGCCATGCCGGACAGTTAACCGGGGAGCTGTTTTTT. Translation: CASSHAGQLTGELFF. J is TRBJ2-2 and V is TRBV4-1; weak D call: TRBD1 (6 bases). Germline loops: CDR1 MGHRA, CDR2 YSYEKL. CDR3 length equals 15 residues. The V end lost 3 bases, the J end lost 5 bases, and 13 bases lay between the germline ends.

On this clone itself: One end of the junction fails to match germline, which may point to a read error. The gene calls are TRBV27 and TRBJ1-3; the D gene is possibly TRBD1 (6 bases). The germline gives CDR1 MNHEY, CDR2 SMNVEV (reference sequence). This CDR3 has 15 amino acids. CDR3 residues: CASSLSQGSGNTIYF. DNA of the CDR3: TGTGCCAGCAGCTTATCCCAGGGGTCTGGAAACACCATATATTTT.

There are a few counts of this clone. The chain carries TRBV15 and TRBJ2-7, with D tentatively TRBD2 (5 bases). This CDR3 has 14 amino acids. CDR1 is LNHNV and CDR2 is YYDKDF in the germline V gene (reference sequence). The V gene lost 3 bases and the J gene lost 2 bases, with 11 bases spanning the gap. DNA for the CDR3: TGTGCCACCAGCAGTCGGGGATTGACCTACGAGCAGTACTTC. Amino acid sequence: CATSSRGLTYEQYF. Full variable domain (rest looked up from reference TRBV15 and TRBJ2-7): DAMVIQNPRYQVTQFGKPVTLSCSQTLNHNVMYWYQQKSSQAPKLLFHYYDKDFNNEADTPDNFQSRRPNTSFCFLDIRSPGLGDTAMYLCATSSRGLTYEQYFGPGTRLTVT.

The V call is TRBV29-1, the J call TRBJ1-2, with D unclear. The CDR3 is made up of 15 amino acids. CDR1 is SQVTM, CDR2 ANQGSEA, per germline. Trimming removed 4 bases from V and 4 bases from J, with 19 bases in between. The CDR3 DNA is TGCAGCGTTGCTAACCTCCCCACCGGCCTCTATGGCTACACCTTC. Translation gives CSVANLPTGLYGYTF.

The chain recombines TRBV9 with TRBJ2-1; 10 nucleotides agree with TRBD1. Germline lookup yields CDR1 SGDLS and CDR2 YYNGEE. CDR3 length equals 17 residues. Germline trimming cut 0 bases from V and 7 bases from J; bases unmatched to any gene: 10. CDR3 nucleotides: TGTGCCAGCAGCGTAGACGGACGGACAGGGGGGATGAATGAGCAGTTCTTC. Its protein is CASSVDGRTGGMNEQFF.

V is TRBV27 and J is TRBJ2-7; unclear D gene. The V gene lost 2 bases and the J gene lost 3 bases, with 8 bases spanning the gap. Germline V lookup: CDR1 MNHEY, CDR2 SMNVEV (reference sequence). The CDR3 consists of 13 residues. The CDR3 here is CASSLAANYEQYF. In DNA, the CDR3 is TGTGCCAGCAGTTTAGCAGCGAACTACGAGCAGTACTTC.

The V and J genes are TRBV9 and TRBJ1-1, with D possibly matching TRBD1 (5 bases). The germline gives CDR1 SGDLS, CDR2 YYNGEE. This CDR3 region has 14 residues. V shed 0 bases and J shed 1 base, with 7 bases lying between them. This chain's CDR3 is CASSVDGQNTEAFF. The CDR3 coding sequence is TGTGCCAGCAGCGTAGATGGACAGAACACTGAAGCTTTCTTT.

This clone was seen once. The chain employs TRBV5-4 and TRBJ2-1; D possibly corresponds to TRBD1 (5 bases). CDR1 and CDR2 from the germline V gene are SGHNT and YYREEE (reference sequence). Trimming left V 5 bases short and J 8 bases short, with 17 bases between. This CDR3 spans 14 amino acids. Here the CDR3 DNA reads TGTGCCAGCAGTACGGGTCTCAGGGTGGATGAGCAGTTCTTC. It encodes CASSTGLRVDEQFF.

This chain connects TRBV5-1 to TRBJ2-3; 9 bases align to TRBD2. The CDR3 is made up of 16 amino acids. The germline V gene encodes CDR1 SGHRS and CDR2 YFSETQ. The J segment lost 0 bases and the V segment lost 0 bases, leaving 2 bases of the junction unmatched. CDR3: CASSLEGLASTDTQYF. CDR3 sequence (DNA): TGCGCCAGCAGCTTGGAGGGACTAGCCAGCACAGATACGCAGTATTTT.

The chain links TRBV6-1 to TRBJ1-6; D remains unclear. Germline V gives CDR1 MNHNS, CDR2 SASEGT. The V end lost 4 bases, the J end lost 3 bases, and 16 bases lay between the germline ends. The CDR3 consists of 17 residues. The CDR3 bases are TGTGCCAGCAGTGTTTGGCAGGCCAGGAACTATAATTCACCCCTCCACTTT. Residues: CASSVWQARNYNSPLHF.

The chain carries TRBV27 and TRBJ2-2; D is unresolved. Deletions cut 1 base from V and 0 bases from J, with 24 bases between. The CDR3 is 21 amino acids. Germline loops: CDR1 MNHEY, CDR2 SMNVEV (reference sequence). The CDR3 coding sequence is TGTGCCAGCAGTTTATTTAGCCCCCTCCGAGTGACGACATCGAACACCGGGGAGCTGTTTTTT. Protein product: CASSLFSPLRVTTSNTGELFF.

This chain joins TRBV18 and TRBJ2-5, with unresolved D. Germline V gives CDR1 KGHSH, CDR2 LQKENI. The V gene lost 9 bases and the J gene lost 2 bases, with 19 bases spanning the gap. This CDR3 comprises 15 residues. The CDR3 coding sequence is TGTGCCAGTTCCCCTACCGGGCCCGCGCAAGAGACCCAGTACTTC. The encoded protein is CASSPTGPAQETQYF.

The genes are TRBV6-1 and TRBJ2-1, with 7 nucleotides matching TRBD2. The CDR3 length is 16 residues. Germline CDR1 MNHNS, CDR2 SASEGT. Unmatched junction bases numbered 7, after V lost 1 base and J lost 4 bases. CDR3 region: CASSEEGAGAYNEQFF. Here the CDR3 DNA reads TGTGCCAGCAGTGAAGAAGGGGCGGGAGCGTACAATGAGCAGTTCTTC.

In DNA, the CDR3 is TGTGCCAGCAGCTTTTCCCGGGACTTTGGGCGGTATAACTATGGCTACACCTTC. This encodes CASSFSRDFGRYNYGYTF. This chain connects TRBV11-2 to TRBJ1-2, with D possibly being TRBD1 (5 bases). V lost 3 bases to trimming and J lost 1 base, with 21 bases between them. The CDR3 consists of 18 residues. CDR1 and CDR2 from the germline V gene are SGHAT and FQNNGV.